A single sample is the source of the 29 T cell receptor beta chains below, sequenced in a study of cytomegalovirus exposure and HLA in healthy donors. PCR involved 60 Vbeta and 13 Jbeta primers. Only in-frame clones appear in the TCRdb table, and some are missing; sequencing was by immunoSEQ multiplex PCR. The sample records 100,000 or so clones, 65% to 85% being singletons. Sample: PBMCs. These receptors originate from a man between 18 and 29 years old in good health and CMV-seronegative.

A few counts support this clone. V and J are TRBV4-1 and TRBJ1-3; no reliable D call. The CDR3 is 15 residues long. Between the trimmed V and J ends, which lost 0 bases and 3 bases, there was a span of 9 bases. Germline loops: CDR1 MGHRA, CDR2 YSYEKL. The CDR3 sequence is CASSQDERLGNTIYF. The CDR3 DNA reads TGCGCCAGCAGCCAAGATGAGAGGCTTGGAAACACCATATATTTT.

The chain combines TRBV25-1 with TRBJ2-1; 7 nucleotides agree with TRBD1. The germline gives CDR1 MGHDK, CDR2 SYGVNS. The CDR3 sequence is 18 residues long. V was pared by 1 base and J by 2 bases, with 11 bases of the junction left unmatched. CDR3 nucleotide sequence: TGTGCCAGCAGTGAATTCCGAAGGGGGCGAAAAGCCTACAATGAGCAGTTCTTC. Its protein product is CASSEFRRGRKAYNEQFF.

The V and J genes are TRBV7-9 and TRBJ2-7; D remains unclear. The CDR3 sequence is 13 residues long. In germline, CDR1 is SEHNR, CDR2 FQNEAQ (reference sequence). V gave up 5 bases and J gave up 2 bases, with 10 bases separating them. The CDR3 protein is CASSIPPPYEQYF. DNA of the CDR3: TGTGCCAGCAGCATCCCTCCCCCCTACGAGCAGTACTTC.

The chain is built from TRBV7-2 and TRBJ2-5; 13 nucleotides line up with TRBD2. This CDR3 has 15 residues. V lost 4 bases, J lost 3 bases, and 2 bases stayed unmatched. Germline lookup yields CDR1 SGHTA and CDR2 FQGNSA. The CDR3 DNA is TGTGCCAGCAGCTCGGGACTAGCGGGAAAAGAGACCCAGTACTTC. Protein product: CASSSGLAGKETQYF.

The V and J genes are TRBV5-1 and TRBJ2-5; 8 nucleotides line up with TRBD1. J gave up 2 bases and V 4 bases, and 10 bases lay outside the gene matches. The CDR3 consists of 16 residues. Germline V gene lookup returns CDR1 SGHRS and CDR2 YFSETQ. CDR3 nucleotide sequence: TGCGCCAGCAGCCTTGAAATTGGACAGGGACAAGAGACCCAGTACTTC. Protein product: CASSLEIGQGQETQYF.

The chain carries TRBV12-5 and TRBJ2-3; 9 bases are shared with TRBD1. CDR3 length: 15 amino acids. Unmatched junction bases numbered 0, after V lost 1 base and J lost 1 base. From germline, CDR1 is LGHNT and CDR2 FRNRAP. The chain's CDR3 is CASGLGTGGTDTQYF. The CDR3 region has the DNA TGTGCTAGTGGTTTGGGGACAGGGGGCACAGATACGCAGTATTTT.

This clone was observed a handful of times. The J gene is TRBJ2-2, the V gene TRBV4-3, with TRBD2 matching 8 bases. Trimming removed 1 base from V and 6 bases from J; junction bases left unmatched: 13. This CDR3 is built from 18 residues. Germline V gene sequence: CDR1 LGHNA, CDR2 YSLEER. The CDR3 DNA follows: TGCGCCAGCAGCCAAGCGTCTAGCGGGTTCGGTCGGGCCGGGGAGCTGTTTTTT. This gives the protein CASSQASSGFGRAGELFF.

This chain connects TRBV19 to TRBJ1-2, with D possibly being TRBD1 (5 bases). Trimming left V 5 bases short and J 6 bases short, with 13 bases between. The CDR3 extends over 13 amino acids. Germline CDR1 and CDR2: LNHDA and SQIVND (reference sequence). The CDR3 bases are TGTGCCAGTAGTCGCAGTGGGGGGGATGGCTACACCTTC. It specifies CASSRSGGDGYTF. The entire variable domain, with the rest obtained from reference TRBV19 and TRBJ1-2, is as follows: DGGITQSPKYLFRKEGQNVTLSCEQNLNHDAMYWYRQDPGQGLRLIYYSQIVNDFQKGDIAEGYSVSREKKESFPLTVTSAQKNPTAFYLCASSRSGGDGYTFGSGTRLTVV.

This chain uses TRBV6-6 with TRBJ1-3; D is uncertain. The CDR3 totals 12 residues. The germline CDR1 and CDR2 sequences are MNHNY and SVGAGI (reference sequence). Trimming removed 8 bases from V and 11 bases from J, with 16 bases in between. CDR3 residues: CASGSTPESIYF. Written as DNA, the CDR3 is TGTGCCAGCGGCTCGACCCCGGAGTCCATATATTTT.

Comments on this clone: A read error may produce the germline difference seen at one junction end. V gene TRBV7-9 combines with J gene TRBJ2-2, with a weak D call TRBD1 (5 bases). The CDR3 is 15 amino acids. Germline lookup yields CDR1 SEHNR and CDR2 FQNEAQ (reference sequence). CDR3 nucleotide sequence: TGTTCCAGCAGCTTCGACAGCGCTAACACCGGGGAGCTGTTTTTT. Amino acid sequence: CSSSFDSANTGELFF.

The chain uses TRBV7-2 and TRBJ2-7; D may be TRBD1 (5 bases). The germline CDR1 and CDR2 sequences are SGHTA and FQGNSA. With 5 bases removed from V and 4 bases from J, the gap between germline ends came to 18 bases. The CDR3 spans 15 residues. CDR3 nucleotide sequence: TGTGCCAGCAGCCCTCCCTGGGGCGGAGCTTACGAGCAGTACTTC. Translated: CASSPPWGGAYEQYF.

J is TRBJ1-5 and V is TRBV19; TRBD1 matches at 12 bases. The germline V gene has CDR1 LNHDA and CDR2 SQIVND (reference sequence). CDR3 size: 16 residues. The V segment lost 6 bases and the J segment 7 bases; nucleotides outside the gene matches: 10. CDR3 DNA: TGTGCCAGTAGGATGGGGACAGGGGGCCTCGAGCAGCCCCAGCATTTT. Amino acids: CASRMGTGGLEQPQHF. Looking up the rest from reference TRBV19 and TRBJ1-5 gives the full variable domain: DGGITQSPKYLFRKEGQNVTLSCEQNLNHDAMYWYRQDPGQGLRLIYYSQIVNDFQKGDIAEGYSVSREKKESFPLTVTSAQKNPTAFYLCASRMGTGGLEQPQHFGDGTRLSIL.

The rearrangement uses TRBV28 and TRBJ2-5, with 7 bases matching TRBD2. The better agreement between TRBJ2-7 and the DNA end casts doubt on the J call. There are 14 residues in the CDR3. CDR1 and CDR2 (germline): MDHEN, SYDVKM. The DNA for the CDR3 is TGTGCCAGCAGCTTCAGCGGGAACCTTTACGAGCAGTACTTC. It encodes CASSFSGNLYEQYF.

About this clone itself: The junction departs from germline at one end; a sequencing error may be responsible. DNA for the CDR3: TGTGCCAGGAGGTCCGGGACAGGGGTGGACACTGAAGCCTTCTTT. It encodes CARRSGTGVDTEAFF. This sequence joins TRBV28 and TRBJ1-1, with TRBD1 identical over 10 bases. CDR1 MDHEN and CDR2 SYDVKM come from the germline V gene. CDR3 size: 15 residues.

V is TRBV11-2 and J is TRBJ1-1; no clear D. Germline values: CDR1 SGHAT, CDR2 FQNNGV. Deletions cut 0 bases from V and 0 bases from J, with 8 bases between. The CDR3 contains 15 residues. The CDR3 sequence: CASSLEARMNTEAFF. In DNA form, the CDR3 reads TGTGCCAGCAGCTTAGAGGCACGCATGAACACTGAAGCTTTCTTT.

This sequence joins TRBV7-8 and TRBJ2-1, with TRBD2 as a possible D gene (6 bases). Germline V CDR1 and CDR2: SGHVS, FQNEAQ. With 1 base removed from V and 3 bases from J, the gap between germline ends came to 13 bases. The CDR3 runs to 16 residues. The CDR3 bases are TGTGCCAGCAGCTTAGTCGCGGGACGACTCTACAATGAGCAGTTCTTC. Protein: CASSLVAGRLYNEQFF.

The chain has TRBV29-1 and TRBJ2-3; D possibly corresponds to TRBD2 (5 bases). The V end was cut by 2 bases, the J end by 8 bases, with 8 bases between. Germline loops: CDR1 SQVTM, CDR2 ANQGSEA. The CDR3 runs 11 residues. The CDR3: CSVELASTQYF. The CDR3 nucleotides are TGCAGCGTTGAACTAGCAAGTACGCAGTATTTT.

On this clone: A read error may produce the germline difference seen at one junction end. The chain couples TRBV27 to TRBJ1-2; no definite D call. There are 13 residues in the CDR3. Germline loops: CDR1 MNHEY, CDR2 SMNVEV (reference sequence). CDR3 protein: CTSSLGSNYGYTF. CDR3 nucleotide sequence: TGTACCAGCAGTTTAGGCTCTAACTATGGCTACACCTTC.

The chain carries TRBV7-9 and TRBJ2-2; 8 nucleotides agree with TRBD1. Germline-derived CDR1 and CDR2 are SEHNR and FQNEAQ (reference sequence). This CDR3 spans 15 amino acids. V trimming: 1 base; J trimming: 6 bases; junction bases outside the gene matches: 4. Written as DNA, the CDR3 is TGTGCCAGCAGCTTAGGGCAGGGGGCGTCCGGGGAGCTGTTTTTT. Its translation is CASSLGQGASGELFF.

The chain carries TRBV10-2 and TRBJ2-7; TRBD1 matches 8 bases. This CDR3 is 13 amino acids long. Per germline, CDR1 WSHSY and CDR2 SAAADI. With 7 bases clipped from V and 2 bases from J, the junction kept 4 bases outside the gene matches. CDR3 in DNA: TGCGCCAGCAAAACAGGGGGAGCCTACGAGCAGTACTTC. Its translation is CASKTGGAYEQYF.

This clone came up once. This chain uses TRBV7-9 with TRBJ1-3, with D uncertain. V was clipped by 3 bases and J by 2 bases, with 8 bases between them. Germline assignment: CDR1 SEHNR and CDR2 FQNEAQ (reference sequence). CDR3 length equals 14 residues. CDR3 coding DNA: TGTGCCAGCAGCTTGTTCTTCGCTGGAAACACCATATATTTT. Translating it yields CASSLFFAGNTIYF.

This clone was seen a few times. The V and J genes are TRBV7-9 and TRBJ2-7, with TRBD1 matching 8 bases. Germline loops: CDR1 SEHNR, CDR2 FQNEAQ (reference sequence). J was trimmed by 6 bases and V by 5 bases; bases with no gene match: 0. The CDR3 consists of 11 residues. CDR3 region: CASSDRGEQYF. CDR3 nucleotides: TGTGCCAGCAGCGACAGGGGCGAGCAGTACTTC.

The CDR3 nucleotides are TGCGCCAGCAGCTTGAATTCGGCACAGGGGAAAGAGACCCAGTACTTC. Translating gives CASSLNSAQGKETQYF. This sequence joins TRBV5-1 and TRBJ2-5, with 7 positions matching TRBD1. Germline-derived CDR1 and CDR2 are SGHRS and YFSETQ. Losses at the gene ends were 1 base for V and 3 bases for J; bases not matched to a gene: 9. The CDR3 runs 16 residues.

This rearrangement joins TRBV19 to TRBJ2-7; 11 nucleotides align to TRBD2. The trim removed 6 bases at V and 2 bases at J, leaving 6 bases unmatched. CDR1 is LNHDA and CDR2 is SQIVND in the germline V gene (reference sequence). This CDR3 spans 15 amino acids. CDR3 residues: CASSPTSGGTYEQYF. The CDR3 bases are TGTGCCAGTAGCCCTACTAGCGGGGGTACCTACGAGCAGTACTTC.

V and J are TRBV10-2 and TRBJ1-1; D is unclear. This CDR3 contains 15 residues. V was shortened by 5 bases and J by 0 bases, with 13 bases between the two germline ends. The germline V gene has CDR1 WSHSY and CDR2 SAAADI. For the CDR3, the DNA is TGCGCCAGCAGTCGGATTGCACAGCTGAACACTGAAGCTTTCTTT. Protein sequence: CASSRIAQLNTEAFF.

A remark on this clone: Additional DNA sequences in this sample encode the identical CDR3. The genes are TRBV29-1 and TRBJ1-5; no definite D call. Trimming took 5 bases from V and 1 from J, leaving 6 bases between them. Germline CDR1 is SQVTM and CDR2 is ANQGSEA. The CDR3 consists of 12 residues. The CDR3 reads CSVRVSNQPQHF. CDR3 bases: TGCAGCGTTCGGGTAAGCAATCAGCCCCAGCATTTT.

CDR3 loop: CASSTTPTGGYGYTF. CDR3 DNA: TGTGCCAGCAGCACAACCCCGACAGGAGGATATGGCTACACCTTC. This chain links TRBV7-2 with TRBJ1-2, with a possible D match to TRBD1 (6 bases). The germline CDR1 and CDR2 sequences are SGHTA and FQGNSA. Trimming shortened V by 5 bases and J by 5 bases, and 18 bases separated the two germline ends. The CDR3 covers 15 residues.

The V gene is TRBV5-1, the J gene TRBJ2-1; TRBD2 aligns across 15 bases. The V gene's germline CDR1 is SGHRS and CDR2 YFSETQ. CDR3 length: 16 amino acids. The trim removed 0 bases at V and 8 bases at J, leaving 3 bases unmatched. CDR3 coding DNA: TGCGCCAGCAGCTTGGGGACTAGCGGGAGGGTCTATGAGCAGTTCTTC. Amino acid sequence: CASSLGTSGRVYEQFF.

The CDR3 DNA reads TGTGCCAGCGAGGGAGGTCGTAACAATGAGCAGTTCTTC. It is translated as CASEGGRNNEQFF. The chain recombines TRBV10-3 with TRBJ2-1; tentatively, D is TRBD2 (6 bases). Looked up from germline, CDR1 is ENHRY and CDR2 is SYGVKD. The germline V and J ends were trimmed by 10 bases and 5 bases, with 15 bases remaining between them. The length of the CDR3 is 13 residues.